The 10 T cell receptor beta chains below were found in one sample sequenced in a study of T cells in Graves' hyperthyroidism and ophthalmopathy. TCR beta CDR3 regions were amplified from RNA transcripts. RT-PCR in the first round (using the HTBI primer set) targeted the TCR CDR3. From the multiplex PCR reads, TCRdb called clonotypes with MiXCR, one entry per CDR3 protein. The data show 400,000 to 500,000 distinct CDR3 sequences, roughly 15% seen once. The sample taken for sequencing was blood. All receptors derive from a woman aged 18-29 years with Graves' hyperthyroidism.

J is TRBJ2-1 and V is TRBV28, with 8 bases fitting TRBD1. The V gene end was trimmed by 1 base and the J gene end by 3 bases; junction bases not matched to a gene: 11. The length of the CDR3 is 18 residues. Germline loops: CDR1 MDHEN, CDR2 SYDVKM. The CDR3 nucleotides are TGTGCCAGCAGTTTATCCAATAGGGGACAGGCCTTCTACAATGAGCAGTTCTTC. Amino acid sequence: CASSLSNRGQAFYNEQFF.

This clonotype was seen ten or more times. The rearrangement joins TRBV7-9 to TRBJ1-1; the D is unclear. V lost 1 base and J lost 0, with 6 bases in between. Per germline, CDR1 SEHNR and CDR2 FQNEAQ (reference sequence). The CDR3 is 14 amino acids. The CDR3 spells CASSLGDVNTEAFF. The CDR3 coding sequence is TGTGCCAGCAGCTTAGGTGACGTGAACACTGAAGCTTTCTTT.

This clonotype showed up just a few times. The chain recombines TRBV28 with TRBJ2-1; tentative D call: TRBD1 (6 bases). The CDR3 contains 14 residues. Germline V gives CDR1 MDHEN, CDR2 SYDVKM. The ends were cut back, 5 bases at V and 7 bases at J, with 15 bases in the middle. The CDR3 spells CASSIYRAGNEQFF. DNA for the CDR3: TGTGCCAGCAGTATCTACAGGGCCGGGAATGAGCAGTTCTTC.

This clonotype has at least ten counts. The V and J genes are TRBV27 and TRBJ2-1; D perhaps matches TRBD2 (6 bases). The CDR3 contains 16 residues. Trimming took off 6 bases at V and 0 bases at J, with 15 bases between the two ends. The V gene's germline CDR1 is MNHEY and CDR2 SMNVEV (reference sequence). CDR3 DNA: TGTGCCAGCAGCTATCTTTTCGGGAGCTCCTACAATGAGCAGTTCTTC. Translation: CASSYLFGSSYNEQFF.

The table lists this clonotype with many counts. Germline is not matched at one junction end, which may reflect a read error. The J gene is TRBJ2-1, the V gene TRBV3-1; maybe TRBD2 (5 bases). CDR3 length equals 14 residues. The germline V gene has CDR1 LGHDT and CDR2 YNNKEL (reference sequence). The CDR3 loop reads CASSQGSSYNEQFF. The CDR3 DNA reads TGTGCCAGCAGTCAAGGGAGTTCCTACAATGAGCAGTTCTTC.

This clonotype was found many times. The chain combines TRBV28 with TRBJ1-5, with D perhaps TRBD1 (5 bases). V was clipped by 7 bases and J by 4 bases, with 8 bases between them. The germline V gene has CDR1 MDHEN and CDR2 SYDVKM. The length of the CDR3 is 12 residues. The CDR3 bases are TGTGCCAGCAAGACAGTTAATCAGCCCCAGCATTTT. The encoded protein is CASKTVNQPQHF.

This clonotype was recorded at least ten times. V and J are TRBV12-3 or TRBV12-4 and TRBJ2-7; 9 nucleotides match TRBD1. V shed 5 bases and J 7 bases; nucleotides not matched to a gene: 6. This CDR3 contains 13 residues. This CDR3 reads CASSLTGGGEQYF. CDR3 nucleotides: TGTGCCAGCAGTCTCACAGGGGGCGGTGAGCAGTACTTC.

Ten or more counts support this clonotype. V gene TRBV28 combines with J gene TRBJ2-7; 7 bases line up with TRBD2. With 2 bases clipped from V and 5 bases from J, the junction kept 12 bases outside the gene matches. Germline assignment: CDR1 MDHEN and CDR2 SYDVKM. The CDR3 has 16 amino acids. The CDR3 bases are TGTGCCAGCAGTTTAATTTCGGGCGGGAGCATGAACGAGCAGTACTTC. It is translated as CASSLISGGSMNEQYF.

This clonotype was counted ten times or more. CDR3 residues: CASKEQLNQPQHF. The CDR3 nucleotides read TGTGCCAGCAAGGAACAGCTCAATCAGCCCCAGCATTTT. The chain joins TRBV28 to TRBJ1-5; D unclear. V lost 7 bases, J lost 3 bases, and 10 bases lay in between. Germline V lookup: CDR1 MDHEN, CDR2 SYDVKM. The CDR3 is made up of 13 amino acids.

A note on this clonotype: A much larger clone sits a single nucleotide away, making a read error possible. The chain employs TRBV18 and TRBJ2-1, with 7 positions matching TRBD1. The V gene's germline CDR1 is KGHSH and CDR2 LQKENI. The CDR3 consists of 15 residues. The CDR3 reads CVSSLAGTDNNEQFF. The CDR3 bases are TGTGTCAGCTCGCTCGCCGGGACAGATAACAATGAGCAGTTCTTC.